The T cell receptor (beta chain) described here comes from a study of CD8 T cells in Susac syndrome. The CDR3 sequence is 15 residues long. Trimming removed 4 bases from V and 1 base from J, with 13 bases in between. In germline, CDR1 is ENHRY, CDR2 SYGVKD. The RNA input was roughly 0.45 to 1 ug, and it was reverse transcribed with random hexamers. One entry per CDR3 protein results from TCRdb running MiXCR on the immunoSEQ multiplex PCR reads. The repertoire consists of some 180,000 distinct CDR3 sequences, with roughly 90% occurring once and the leading ten covering approximately 0.09%. Sequencing input: CD4+ T cells from PBMCs. The rearrangement uses TRBV10-3 and TRBJ1-1, with D possibly being TRBD1 (5 bases). The receptor's source is a human donor with Susac syndrome. The CDR3 is CAISGGLEPNTEAFF. CDR3 bases: TGTGCCATCAGTGGGGGACTAGAACCGAACACTGAAGCTTTCTTT.